The 10 T cell receptor beta chains below come from one sample, sequenced in a study of cytomegalovirus exposure and HLA in healthy donors. PCR amplification relied on 60 Vbeta primers (plus 13 Jbeta primers). The repertoire was sequenced with immunoSEQ multiplex PCR; TCRdb's copy has only in-frame clones and lacks some. The sample contains roughly 130,000 clones, approximately 73% of which appear only once. Material: PBMCs. The receptors originated from a woman aged 40 to 49 in good health and CMV-seronegative.

This chain joins TRBV4-1 and TRBJ1-1; D not certain. Germline assignment: CDR1 MGHRA and CDR2 YSYEKL. CDR3 length equals 15 residues. Trimming stripped 3 bases from V and 1 base from J, with 12 bases between. The CDR3 spells CASSQTEYRNTEAFF. CDR3 bases: TGCGCCAGCAGCCAGACTGAGTACCGGAACACTGAAGCTTTCTTT.

The gene calls are TRBV10-3 and TRBJ2-3; tentatively, D is TRBD2 (6 bases). The V end was cut by 10 bases, the J end by 0 bases, with 17 bases between. The CDR3 spans 15 residues. The germline gives CDR1 ENHRY, CDR2 SYGVKD. The CDR3 region is CATLSGLQSTDTQYF. DNA of the CDR3: TGTGCCACCCTTAGCGGACTTCAGAGCACAGATACGCAGTATTTT.

In this sample, this clone turned up a few times. The chain joins TRBV6-5 to TRBJ1-6; 10 bases are shared with TRBD1. Germline lookup yields CDR1 MNHEY and CDR2 SVGAGI. V trimming: 6 bases; J trimming: 10 bases; junction bases outside the gene matches: 6. The CDR3 extends over 14 amino acids. This CDR3 is CASRWDRGGSPLHF. The CDR3 DNA follows: TGTGCCAGCAGATGGGACAGGGGAGGGTCACCCCTCCACTTT.

In this sample, this clone turned up a few times. The chain joins TRBV5-1 to TRBJ2-2; a possible D gene is TRBD1 (6 bases). This CDR3 contains 15 residues. Germline V gives CDR1 SGHRS, CDR2 YFSETQ. V was trimmed by 4 bases and J by 5 bases, leaving 15 bases between them. CDR3 bases: TGCGCCAGCAGCACGGGACATGAAAGTACCGGGGAGCTGTTTTTT. It specifies CASSTGHESTGELFF.

This clone was observed a single time. This chain links TRBV9 with TRBJ2-7; 7 bases are shared with TRBD1. The CDR3 extends over 14 amino acids. V trimming: 3 bases; J trimming: 4 bases; junction bases outside the gene matches: 7. Germline V gene lookup returns CDR1 SGDLS and CDR2 YYNGEE. The CDR3 loop is CASSERTGDYEQYF. CDR3 nucleotide sequence: TGTGCCAGCAGCGAGAGGACAGGAGATTACGAGCAGTACTTC.

This clone was picked up one time. The gene calls are TRBV18 and TRBJ2-7; 12 bases map to TRBD1. J gave up 2 bases and V 6 bases, and 2 bases lay outside the gene matches. The CDR3 has 14 residues. CDR1 and CDR2 from the germline V gene are KGHSH and LQKENI. DNA for the CDR3: TGTGCCAGCTCCGGGACAGGGGGCCCCTACGAGCAGTACTTC. The encoded protein is CASSGTGGPYEQYF. Combining the CDR3 with reference TRBV18 and TRBJ2-7 gives the whole variable domain NAGVMQNPRHLVRRRGQEARLRCSPMKGHSHVYWYRQLPEEGLKFMVYLQKENIIDESGMPKERFSAEFPKEGPSILRIQQVVRGDSAAYFCASSGTGGPYEQYFGPGTRLTVT.

J is TRBJ1-2 and V is TRBV9; perhaps TRBD1 as D (5 bases). Trimming left V 0 bases short and J 6 bases short, with 18 bases between. The CDR3 spans 16 residues. Germline CDR1 SGDLS, CDR2 YYNGEE. The chain's CDR3 is CASSVGGRGPGNGYTF. The CDR3 DNA is TGTGCCAGCAGCGTAGGGGGGAGGGGCCCTGGCAATGGCTACACCTTC.

V usage is TRBV19 and J usage is TRBJ1-2; TRBD1 matches 8 bases. J was trimmed by 4 bases and V by 5 bases; bases with no gene match: 9. CDR1 is LNHDA and CDR2 is SQIVND in the germline V gene (reference sequence). This CDR3 spans 15 amino acids. CDR3 residues: CASSPGTGSLYGYTF. As DNA, the CDR3 is TGTGCCAGTAGTCCCGGGACAGGCTCCCTCTATGGCTACACCTTC.

The chain has TRBV2 and TRBJ2-7; no clear D. V lost 1 base and J lost 5, with 6 bases in between. This CDR3 is built from 12 residues. Germline-derived CDR1 and CDR2 are SNHLY and FYNNEI. The CDR3 bases are TGTGCCAGCAGTGAAGGTGGAGACGAGCAGTACTTC. This translates into CASSEGGDEQYF.

J is TRBJ2-7 and V is TRBV29-1, with 7 bases that match TRBD1. CDR1 SQVTM and CDR2 ANQGSEA come from the germline V gene. CDR3 length: 15 amino acids. V shed 1 base and J 0 bases; nucleotides not matched to a gene: 6. CDR3 DNA sequence: TGCAGCGTTGAAGGCCTGACAGGGAGCTCCTACGAGCAGTACTTC. Translating it yields CSVEGLTGSSYEQYF.